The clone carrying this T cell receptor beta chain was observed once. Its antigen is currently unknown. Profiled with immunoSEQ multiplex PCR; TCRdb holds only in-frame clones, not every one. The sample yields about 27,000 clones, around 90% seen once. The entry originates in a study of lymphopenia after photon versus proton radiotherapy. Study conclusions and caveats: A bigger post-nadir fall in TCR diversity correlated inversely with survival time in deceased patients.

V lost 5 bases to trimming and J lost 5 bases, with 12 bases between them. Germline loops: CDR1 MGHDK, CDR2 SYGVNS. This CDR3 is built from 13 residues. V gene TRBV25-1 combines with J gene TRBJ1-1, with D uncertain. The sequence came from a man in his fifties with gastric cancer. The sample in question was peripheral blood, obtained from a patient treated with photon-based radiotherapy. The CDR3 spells CASSWEGRTEAFF. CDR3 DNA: TGTGCCAGCAGTTGGGAGGGTCGGACTGAAGCTTTCTTT.